The rows below give T cell receptor beta chains drawn from one sample of a study of spatial heterogeneity in lung cancer. One entry per CDR3 protein results from TCRdb running MiXCR on the 5' RACE reads. This sample has about 8,100 distinct CDR3 sequences; around 12% occur once, and the top ten carry 11%. Sequenced material: lung tumor tissue, taken at surgery. These TCRs come from a male donor with early-stage non-small cell lung cancer. Both conserved end residues are part of each CDR3. Only some rows state a clone size, as once, few, many or a class for expanded clones.

TRBJ1-1,TRBV6-5,medium-sized,CASSYSDRGRTEAFF
TRBJ1-5,TRBV4-1,NA,CASSRDGNQPQHF
TRBJ2-3,TRBV5-4,many,CASIKADTQYF
TRBJ1-3,TRBV20-1,NA,CSARQGLERSGNTIYF
TRBJ2-7,TRBV20-1,few,CSASSTSGFSYEQYF
TRBJ2-5,TRBV27,many,CASSPGLAGIQTQYF
TRBJ2-5,TRBV12-3/TRBV12-4,NA,CASSFYRQETQYF
TRBJ2-7,TRBV5-6,many,CASSLNTPYEQYF
TRBJ2-3,TRBV5-1,NA,CASSLVDRSTDTQYF
TRBJ2-5,TRBV7-9,medium-sized,CASSFRATSGNQETQYF
TRBJ1-2,TRBV28,many,CASSSDRYNYGYTF
TRBJ2-7,TRBV7-8,few,CASSLGRTYEQYF
TRBJ1-5,TRBV7-9,NA,CASSPTDYNQPQHF
TRBJ1-2,TRBV20-1,large,CSAEQGAGYGYTF
TRBJ1-1,TRBV6-5,many,CASRFRGAAPNTEAFF
TRBJ2-3,TRBV6-5,many,CASSRGVAGDTQYF
TRBJ2-1,TRBV20-1,few,CSAIAGGEGDNEQFF
TRBJ2-7,TRBV20-1,many,CSAWTSGTYEQYF
TRBJ2-5,TRBV28,many,CASSRDGQETQYF
TRBJ2-1,TRBV5-1,NA,CASSLGALSSYNEQFF
TRBJ1-4,TRBV4-3,many,CASSQDGAGYEKLFF
TRBJ2-7,TRBV20-1,many,CSARDRTSGSGRMIYEQYF
TRBJ1-4,TRBV9,once,CASSAPGQTEKLFF